Following are 24 T cell receptor beta chains from one sample sequenced in a study of blood T cell repertoires in COVID-19 (dated by TCRdb to the early 2020s). The library was made by the immunoSEQ multiplex PCR assay. In its TCRdb copy, this immuneACCESS table keeps in-frame sequences only and misses some clones. Where compared with another copy, unresolved V genes explain less than half of these, and the others have no known cause. In this sample the table shows around 310,000 clones, around 90% of which occur a single time. The ten largest make up approximately 0.98% of the sample. Sequenced material: peripheral blood. The receptors stem from a woman between 35 and 50 years old with COVID-19, enrolled during active disease.

The rearrangement joins TRBV6-2 or TRBV6-3 to TRBJ1-2; D perhaps matches TRBD1 (6 bases). The CDR3 contains 13 residues. V was clipped by 4 bases and J by 4 bases, with 10 bases between them. In germline, CDR1 is MNHEY, CDR2 SVGEGT. This chain's CDR3 is CASSFDRIYGYTF. The CDR3 nucleotides are TGTGCCAGCAGTTTCGACAGGATCTATGGCTACACCTTC.

This chain links TRBV12-3 or TRBV12-4 with TRBJ2-7; perhaps TRBD1 as D (6 bases). V shed 3 bases and J shed 7 bases, with 13 bases lying between them. The CDR3 sequence is 13 residues long. The CDR3 loop reads CASSFGGFGEQYF. DNA for the CDR3: TGTGCCAGCAGTTTTGGGGGCTTCGGGGAGCAGTACTTC.

The gene calls are TRBV6-1 and TRBJ1-1, with 7 positions matching TRBD1. J lost 1 base, V lost 8 bases, and 4 bases had no gene match. The CDR3 is made up of 13 amino acids. CDR1 MNHNS and CDR2 SASEGT come from the germline V gene. Written as DNA, the CDR3 is TGTGCCAGCCTTGGGACAGCGAACACTGAAGCTTTCTTT. This codes for CASLGTANTEAFF.

The table lists this clone with a count of one. The J gene is TRBJ1-1, the V gene TRBV7-6; tentatively, D is TRBD1 (5 bases). V was cut by 0 bases and J by 5 bases, with 16 bases left in between. The CDR3 covers 16 residues. The V gene's germline CDR1 is SGHVS and CDR2 FNYEAQ. The CDR3 sequence is CASSLAALQGGTEAFF. The DNA for the CDR3 is TGTGCCAGCAGCTTAGCCGCCTTGCAGGGAGGGACTGAAGCTTTCTTT.

The chain combines TRBV5-1 with TRBJ2-2; possibly TRBD2 for D (6 bases). The V and J ends lost 0 bases and 0 bases respectively, with 9 bases between them. Germline values: CDR1 SGHRS, CDR2 YFSETQ. The CDR3 has 16 residues. The CDR3: CASSLALAPNTGELFF. In DNA form, the CDR3 reads TGCGCCAGCAGCTTGGCCCTAGCGCCGAACACCGGGGAGCTGTTTTTT.

The V call is TRBV11-2, the J call TRBJ2-4; possibly TRBD1 for D (6 bases). Germline CDR1 is SGHAT and CDR2 is FQNNGV. The ends were cut back, 1 base at V and 3 bases at J, with 13 bases in the middle. CDR3 length: 16 residues. This chain's CDR3 is CASSLGAQGFKNIQYF. The CDR3 DNA sequence: TGTGCCAGCAGCTTAGGGGCTCAGGGGTTCAAAAACATTCAGTACTTC.

The chain employs TRBV11-2 and TRBJ2-5; perhaps TRBD2 as D (5 bases). This CDR3 spans 15 amino acids. Germline V gene sequence: CDR1 SGHAT, CDR2 FQNNGV. Deletions cut 5 bases from V and 5 bases from J, with 18 bases between. CDR3 nucleotides: TGTGCCAGCAGCGGACTTGCGGGCGTTGGGGAGACCCAGTACTTC. This gives the protein CASSGLAGVGETQYF.

The chain joins TRBV28 to TRBJ2-1, with 7 bases aligning to TRBD1. Germline CDR1 reads MDHEN; CDR2 reads SYDVKM. This CDR3 spans 16 amino acids. Trimming at V came to 4 bases and at J to 2 bases, leaving 8 bases not matched to a gene. CDR3: CASSSSSGTAYNEQFF. CDR3 in DNA: TGTGCCAGCAGTTCTAGTTCCGGGACAGCCTACAATGAGCAGTTCTTC.

The chain employs TRBV2 and TRBJ1-2, with a weak D call TRBD1 (6 bases). The V end was cut by 1 base, the J end by 8 bases, with 17 bases between. The CDR3 totals 15 residues. CDR1 is SNHLY, CDR2 FYNNEI, per germline. As DNA, the CDR3 is TGTGCCAGCAGTGAAGTAAGGGGGGGAGCGAGCGGCTACACCTTC. It encodes CASSEVRGGASGYTF.

The J gene is TRBJ1-2, the V gene TRBV12-5; perhaps TRBD1 as D (5 bases). This CDR3 is built from 13 residues. Per germline, CDR1 LGHNT and CDR2 FRNRAP. V shed 7 bases and J shed 4 bases, with 13 bases lying between them. The CDR3 coding sequence is TGTGCTAGTGACCTCGGGGGGACCTATGGCTACACCTTC. Its protein is CASDLGGTYGYTF.

The chain links TRBV24-1 to TRBJ1-2; 7 nucleotides match TRBD1. The trim removed 5 bases at V and 3 bases at J, leaving 8 bases unmatched. CDR3 length: 15 amino acids. Germline CDR1 reads KGHDR; CDR2 reads SFDVKD. The CDR3 sequence is CATSGLTQGYYGYTF. CDR3 nucleotide sequence: TGTGCCACCAGTGGCCTTACACAGGGGTACTATGGCTACACCTTC.

The chain links TRBV5-1 to TRBJ2-1; no reliable D call. With 0 bases removed from V and 7 bases from J, the gap between germline ends came to 14 bases. Germline V CDR1 and CDR2: SGHRS, YFSETQ. The CDR3 consists of 15 residues. For the CDR3, the DNA is TGCGCCAGCAGCTTGGCTCTTTCGGGTGGGAATGAGCAGTTCTTC. Translated: CASSLALSGGNEQFF. Using reference TRBV5-1 and TRBJ2-1 for the parts outside the CDR3, the full variable domain is KAGVTQTPRYLIKTRGQQVTLSCSPISGHRSVSWYQQTPGQGLQFLFEYFSETQRNKGNFPGRFSGRQFSNSRSEMNVSTLELGDSALYLCASSLALSGGNEQFFGPGTRLTVL.

This chain links TRBV9 with TRBJ1-6; maybe TRBD1 (5 bases). Trimming shortened V by 0 bases and J by 12 bases, and 10 bases separated the two germline ends. From germline, CDR1 is SGDLS and CDR2 YYNGEE. This CDR3 has 13 residues. The CDR3 DNA sequence: TGTGCCAGCAGCGTAGACCAGGGTAGACCCCTCCACTTT. This encodes CASSVDQGRPLHF.

The CDR3: CASSRGRDWLWEQYF. CDR3 sequence (DNA): TGTGCCAGCAGCCGCGGCCGGGACTGGCTGTGGGAGCAGTACTTC. The genes are TRBV21-1 and TRBJ2-7; TRBD2 is the table's D call, not checked against the DNA. TRBV21-1 is labeled a pseudogene. This CDR3 region has 15 residues.

The chain carries TRBV18 and TRBJ1-4; no reliable D call. The CDR3 has 13 amino acids. Trimming left V 3 bases short and J 3 bases short, with 5 bases between. From germline, CDR1 is KGHSH and CDR2 LQKENI. CDR3 amino acids: CASSPSSNEKLFF. DNA for the CDR3: TGTGCCAGCTCACCCTCGTCTAATGAAAAACTGTTTTTT.

The chain joins TRBV11-3 to TRBJ1-5; 9 bases map to TRBD1. CDR3 length: 15 amino acids. Trimming cost V 7 bases and J 3 bases; bases outside gene matches: 7. Per germline, CDR1 SGHNT and CDR2 YENEEA. The CDR3 DNA sequence: TGTGCCAGCACCCGGGACAGGGCATCCAATCAGCCCCAGCATTTT. This codes for CASTRDRASNQPQHF.

The DNA for the CDR3 is TGCAGCGTTGCTGGGCGGCAGGGTTTCTACGAGCAGTACTTC. Translating it yields CSVAGRQGFYEQYF. V gene TRBV29-1 combines with J gene TRBJ2-7; a possible D gene is TRBD1 (5 bases). CDR3 length: 14 amino acids. Germline V CDR1 and CDR2: SQVTM, ANQGSEA. Between the trimmed V and J ends, which lost 4 bases and 3 bases, there was a span of 16 bases.

The chain has TRBV7-8 and TRBJ2-5; possibly TRBD1 for D (5 bases). Looked up from germline, CDR1 is SGHVS and CDR2 is FQNEAQ. V lost 7 bases, J lost 8 bases, and 17 bases lay in between. The CDR3 totals 13 residues. The CDR3 DNA reads as TGTGCCAGCACCTTCCCAGGGCCCCGTACCCAGTACTTC. Its protein is CASTFPGPRTQYF.

The chain uses TRBV7-9 and TRBJ2-1, with 7 bases lining up with TRBD2. The ends lost 2 bases at V and 9 bases at J; junction bases unmatched: 4. The CDR3 loop spans 13 amino acids. CDR1 is SEHNR and CDR2 is FQNEAQ in the germline V gene (reference sequence). CDR3 amino acids: CASSLLAAGEQFF. The CDR3 nucleotides read TGTGCCAGCAGCTTACTAGCGGCGGGTGAGCAGTTCTTC.

The chain employs TRBV10-2 and TRBJ1-1, with TRBD1 identical over 12 bases. The CDR3 contains 16 residues. The germline V gene encodes CDR1 WSHSY and CDR2 SAAADI. V was pared by 3 bases and J by 0 bases, with 2 bases of the junction left unmatched. The CDR3 sequence is CASSDGDRGLNTEAFF. The CDR3, as DNA: TGCGCCAGCAGTGACGGGGACAGGGGGCTGAACACTGAAGCTTTCTTT.

The rearrangement links TRBV19 to TRBJ2-7; a possible D gene is TRBD1 (6 bases). From germline, CDR1 is LNHDA and CDR2 SQIVND (reference sequence). The V gene lost 4 bases and the J gene lost 3 bases, with 16 bases spanning the gap. CDR3 length: 15 residues. CDR3 nucleotides: TGTGCCAGTAGTAAGACGAACAGGGCCAACTACGAGCAGTACTTC. Amino acids: CASSKTNRANYEQYF.

The chain is built from TRBV6-2 or TRBV6-3 and TRBJ2-1, with 10 bases aligning to TRBD2. This CDR3 region has 15 residues. Germline lookup yields CDR1 MNHEY and CDR2 SVGEGT. Trimming cost V 6 bases and J 6 bases; bases outside gene matches: 8. CDR3: CASSPVERGGNEQFF. The CDR3 DNA is TGTGCCAGCAGCCCGGTGGAGCGGGGGGGCAATGAGCAGTTCTTC.

The chain uses TRBV11-2 and TRBJ1-3, with unresolved D. CDR1 is SGHAT and CDR2 is FQNNGV in the germline V gene. The V and J ends lost 3 bases and 0 bases respectively, with 3 bases between them. CDR3 length: 13 amino acids. The CDR3 DNA reads as TGTGCCAGCAGCTTGAGCTCTGGAAACACCATATATTTT. Its protein is CASSLSSGNTIYF.

The rearrangement links TRBV30 to TRBJ1-4; D not resolved. From germline, CDR1 is GTSNPN and CDR2 SVGIG (reference sequence). The V end was cut by 3 bases, the J end by 10 bases, with 6 bases between. The CDR3 spans 10 residues. CDR3 sequence (DNA): TGTGCCTGGAGAGCGGGAAAACTGTTTTTT. This sequence encodes CAWRAGKLFF.